This TCR beta chain emerged from a study of blood T cell repertoires in COVID-19. Study-level background: Acute and convalescent COVID-19 samples came from the United States, Italy and Spain. Nucleic acid was either cDNA or gDNA, and it came from T cells, B-cell-depleted T cells, or PBMCs.

The CDR3 is 15 amino acids. V dropped 3 bases and J dropped 3; count of bases not matched to a gene: 5. Per germline, CDR1 LGHNA and CDR2 YNFKEQ. Authors' data handling: Amplification with reference gene primers provided the estimates of nucleated cell counts. Produced via immunoSEQ multiplex PCR; TCRdb's table is partial and in-frame only. D and trimming were read from the DNA, whereas the V and J calls and clone size are those reported in that table. The sample yields some 110,000 clones, 85% to 90% seen once. Sequencing was carried out using peripheral blood. The sequence was collected from a man in his 70s who had recovered from COVID-19. The J gene is TRBJ1-3, the V gene TRBV4-2, with TRBD1 identical over 7 bases. CDR3 loop: CASSHDRVGGNTIYF. CDR3 DNA sequence: TGTGCCAGCAGCCACGACAGGGTAGGTGGAAACACCATATATTTT.